This T cell receptor beta chain was sequenced during a study of blood T cell repertoires in COVID-19. Across the study: The United States, Italy and Spain supplied acute and convalescent COVID-19 samples.

In the authors' workflow: Estimates of nucleated cell counts were drawn from the amplification of reference gene primers. The repertoire was sequenced with immunoSEQ multiplex PCR; TCRdb's copy has only in-frame clones and lacks some. V, J and clone size are those of that table, while D and trimming were read from the DNA. The repertoire holds roughly 200,000 clones, more than 70% seen once, with about 5.6% in the top ten. V shed 5 bases and J shed 2 bases, with 15 bases lying between them. From germline, CDR1 is MNHEY and CDR2 SVGAGI. The CDR3 runs to 15 residues. Participants spanned ages about 18 to 100 years and resided in 20 to 30 US areas.

The V and J genes are TRBV6-5 and TRBJ1-2; a weak D match, TRBD1 (6 bases). The sample was PBMCs or T cells enriched from blood (not recorded which). This clonotype was sampled from a man aged 40-49 years with acute COVID-19. CDR3 in DNA: TGTGCCAGCAGTCCCCAGGGGCTTGTAAACTATGGCTACACCTTC. Translation gives CASSPQGLVNYGYTF.